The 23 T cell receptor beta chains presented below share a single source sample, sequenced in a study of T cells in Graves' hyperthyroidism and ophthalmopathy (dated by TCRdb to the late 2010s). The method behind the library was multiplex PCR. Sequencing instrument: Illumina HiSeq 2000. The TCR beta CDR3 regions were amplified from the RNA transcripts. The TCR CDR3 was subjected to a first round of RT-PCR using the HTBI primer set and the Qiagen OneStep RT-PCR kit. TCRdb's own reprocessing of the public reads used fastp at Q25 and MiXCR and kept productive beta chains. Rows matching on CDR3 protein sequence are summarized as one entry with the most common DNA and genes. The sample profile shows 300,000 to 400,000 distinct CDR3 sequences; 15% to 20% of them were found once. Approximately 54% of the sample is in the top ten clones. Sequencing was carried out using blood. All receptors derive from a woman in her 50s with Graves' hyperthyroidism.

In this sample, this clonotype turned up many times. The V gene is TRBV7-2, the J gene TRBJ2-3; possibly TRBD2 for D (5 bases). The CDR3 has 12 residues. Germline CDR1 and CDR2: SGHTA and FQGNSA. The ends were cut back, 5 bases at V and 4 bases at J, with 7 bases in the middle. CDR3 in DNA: TGTGCCAGCAGCGGAGGTTCAGATACGCAGTATTTT. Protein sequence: CASSGGSDTQYF.

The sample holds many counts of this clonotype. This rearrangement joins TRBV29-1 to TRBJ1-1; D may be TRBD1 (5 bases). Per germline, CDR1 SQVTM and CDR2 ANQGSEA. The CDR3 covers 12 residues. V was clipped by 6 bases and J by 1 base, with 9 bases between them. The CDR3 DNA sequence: TGCAGCGTGACGACAGCGAACACTGAAGCTTTCTTT. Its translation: CSVTTANTEAFF.

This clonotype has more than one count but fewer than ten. CDR3 bases: TGTGCCAGCAGTGCAAAAGCGACAGGGACTGGAAACACCATATATTTT. As protein: CASSAKATGTGNTIYF. The chain combines TRBV27 with TRBJ1-3; 7 bases line up with TRBD1. The V segment lost 5 bases and the J segment 2 bases; nucleotides outside the gene matches: 9. Germline V lookup: CDR1 MNHEY, CDR2 SMNVEV (reference sequence). The CDR3 length is 16 residues.

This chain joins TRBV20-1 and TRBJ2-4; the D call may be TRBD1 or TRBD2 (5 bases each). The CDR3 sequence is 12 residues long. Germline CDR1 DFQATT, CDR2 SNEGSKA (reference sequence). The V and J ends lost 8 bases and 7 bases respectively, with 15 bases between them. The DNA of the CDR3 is TGCAGTCCGGTGAGGGGCGGGAACATTCAGTACTTC. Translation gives CSPVRGGNIQYF.

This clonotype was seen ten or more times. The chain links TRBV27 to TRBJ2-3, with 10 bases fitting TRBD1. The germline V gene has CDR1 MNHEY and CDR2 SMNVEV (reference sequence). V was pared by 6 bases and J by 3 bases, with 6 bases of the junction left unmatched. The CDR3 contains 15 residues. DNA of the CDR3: TGTGCCAGCAGCAATGGGACAGGGGCGACAGATACGCAGTATTTT. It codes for CASSNGTGATDTQYF.

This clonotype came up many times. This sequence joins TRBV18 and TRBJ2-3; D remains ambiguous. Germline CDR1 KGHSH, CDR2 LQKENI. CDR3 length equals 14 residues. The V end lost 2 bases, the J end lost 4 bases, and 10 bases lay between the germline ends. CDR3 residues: CASSPKRSADTQYF. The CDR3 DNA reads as TGTGCCAGCTCACCAAAGCGAAGCGCAGATACGCAGTATTTT. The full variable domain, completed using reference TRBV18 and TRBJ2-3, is NAGVMQNPRHLVRRRGQEARLRCSPMKGHSHVYWYRQLPEEGLKFMVYLQKENIIDESGMPKERFSAEFPKEGPSILRIQQVVRGDSAAYFCASSPKRSADTQYFGPGTRLTVL.

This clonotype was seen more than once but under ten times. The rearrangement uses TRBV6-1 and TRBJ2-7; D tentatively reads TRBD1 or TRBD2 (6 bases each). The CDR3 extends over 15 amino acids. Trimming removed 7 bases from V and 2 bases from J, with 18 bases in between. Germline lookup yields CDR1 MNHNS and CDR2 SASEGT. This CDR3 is CASTHLQGTAYEQYF. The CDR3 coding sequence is TGTGCCAGCACCCACCTCCAGGGGACTGCCTACGAGCAGTACTTC.

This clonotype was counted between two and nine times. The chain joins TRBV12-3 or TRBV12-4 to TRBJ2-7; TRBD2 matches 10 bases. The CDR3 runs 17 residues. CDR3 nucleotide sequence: TGTGCCAGCAGTTTAGCTCTCAGCGGGGGGGTTTGTGGCGAGCAGTGCGTC. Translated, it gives CASSLALSGGVCGEQCV.

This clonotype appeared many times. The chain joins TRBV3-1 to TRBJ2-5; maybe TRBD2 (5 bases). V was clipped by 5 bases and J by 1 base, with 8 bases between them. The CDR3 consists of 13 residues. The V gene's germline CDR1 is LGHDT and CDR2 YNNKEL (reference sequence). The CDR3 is CASSERLQETQYF. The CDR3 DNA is TGTGCCAGCAGCGAGCGGCTCCAAGAGACCCAGTACTTC.

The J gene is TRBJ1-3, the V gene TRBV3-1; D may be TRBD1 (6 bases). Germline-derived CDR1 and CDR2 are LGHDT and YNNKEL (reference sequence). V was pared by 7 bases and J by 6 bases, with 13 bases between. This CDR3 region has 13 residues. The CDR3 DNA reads TGTGCCAGCAACCGACAGGCCTCAAACACCATATATTTT. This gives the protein CASNRQASNTIYF.

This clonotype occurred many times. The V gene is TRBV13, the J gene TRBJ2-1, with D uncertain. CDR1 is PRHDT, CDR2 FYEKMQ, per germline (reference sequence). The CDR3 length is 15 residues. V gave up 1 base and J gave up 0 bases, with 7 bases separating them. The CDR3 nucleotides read TGTGCCAGCAGCTTAGTCGATTACTCCTACAATGAGCAGTTCTTC. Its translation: CASSLVDYSYNEQFF.

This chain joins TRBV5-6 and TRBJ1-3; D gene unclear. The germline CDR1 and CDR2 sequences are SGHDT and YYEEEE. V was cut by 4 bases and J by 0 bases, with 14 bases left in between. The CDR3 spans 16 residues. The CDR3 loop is CASSGGSTDSGNTIYF. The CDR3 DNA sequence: TGTGCCAGCAGCGGCGGATCTACAGACTCTGGAAACACCATATATTTT.

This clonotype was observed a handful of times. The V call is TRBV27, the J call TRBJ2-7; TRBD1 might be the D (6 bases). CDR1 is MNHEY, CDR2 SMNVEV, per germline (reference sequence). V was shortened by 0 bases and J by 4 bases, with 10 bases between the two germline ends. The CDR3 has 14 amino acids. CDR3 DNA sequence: TGTGCCAGCAGTTTATCGCGACAGGTATACGAGCAGTACTTC. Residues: CASSLSRQVYEQYF.

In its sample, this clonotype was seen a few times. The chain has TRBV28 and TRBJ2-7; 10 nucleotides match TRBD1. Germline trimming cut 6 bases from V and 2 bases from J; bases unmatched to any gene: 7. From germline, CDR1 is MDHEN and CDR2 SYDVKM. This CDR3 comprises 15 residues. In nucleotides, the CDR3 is TGTGCCAGCAGCGCTAGGACAGGGGGACCCTACGAGCAGTACTTC. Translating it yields CASSARTGGPYEQYF.

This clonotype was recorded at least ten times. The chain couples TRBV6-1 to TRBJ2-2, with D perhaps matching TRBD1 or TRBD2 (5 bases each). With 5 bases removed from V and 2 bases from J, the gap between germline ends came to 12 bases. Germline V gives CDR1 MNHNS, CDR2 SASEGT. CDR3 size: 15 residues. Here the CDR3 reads CASSKGTTNTGELFF. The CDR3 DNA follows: TGTGCCAGCAGTAAAGGGACCACCAACACCGGGGAGCTGTTTTTT.

Here the CDR3 reads CSARTSGKGYEQYF. For the CDR3, the DNA is TGCAGTGCAAGGACTAGCGGGAAGGGGTACGAGCAGTACTTC. The chain uses TRBV20-1 and TRBJ2-7, with 12 nucleotides matching TRBD2. The germline gives CDR1 DFQATT, CDR2 SNEGSKA (reference sequence). J was trimmed by 4 bases and V by 6 bases; bases with no gene match: 7. The CDR3 contains 14 residues.

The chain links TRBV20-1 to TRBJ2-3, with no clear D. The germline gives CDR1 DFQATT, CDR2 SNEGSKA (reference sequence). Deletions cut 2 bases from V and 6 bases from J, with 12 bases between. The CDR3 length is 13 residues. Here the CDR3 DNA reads TGCAGTGCTAGATCCTTTTCGGCGGATACGCAGTATTTT. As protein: CSARSFSADTQYF.

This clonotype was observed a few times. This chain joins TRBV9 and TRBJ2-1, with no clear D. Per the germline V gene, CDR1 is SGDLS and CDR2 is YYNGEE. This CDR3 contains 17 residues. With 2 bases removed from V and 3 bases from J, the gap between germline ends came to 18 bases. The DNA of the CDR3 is TGTGCCAGCAGCGTGACGCAGGAAGGTCACTTCTACAATGAGCAGTTCTTC. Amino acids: CASSVTQEGHFYNEQFF. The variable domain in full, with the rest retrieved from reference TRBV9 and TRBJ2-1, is DSGVTQTPKHLITATGQRVTLRCSPRSGDLSVYWYQQSLDQGLQFLIQYYNGEERAKGNILERFSAQQFPDLHSELNLSSLELGDSALYFCASSVTQEGHFYNEQFFGPGTRLTVL.

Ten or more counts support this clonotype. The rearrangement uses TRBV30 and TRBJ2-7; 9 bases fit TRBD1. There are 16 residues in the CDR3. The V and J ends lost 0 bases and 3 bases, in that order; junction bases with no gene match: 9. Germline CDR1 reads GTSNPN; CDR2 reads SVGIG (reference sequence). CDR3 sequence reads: CAWSVPGTGSFYEQYF. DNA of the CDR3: TGTGCCTGGAGTGTACCTGGGACAGGGTCCTTCTACGAGCAGTACTTC.

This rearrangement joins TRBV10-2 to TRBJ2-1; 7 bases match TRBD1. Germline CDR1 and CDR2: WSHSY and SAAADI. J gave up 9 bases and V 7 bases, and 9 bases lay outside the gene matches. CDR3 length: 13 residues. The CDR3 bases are TGCGCCAGCATGACAGGGAAGAATGGTGAGCAGTTCTTC. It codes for CASMTGKNGEQFF.

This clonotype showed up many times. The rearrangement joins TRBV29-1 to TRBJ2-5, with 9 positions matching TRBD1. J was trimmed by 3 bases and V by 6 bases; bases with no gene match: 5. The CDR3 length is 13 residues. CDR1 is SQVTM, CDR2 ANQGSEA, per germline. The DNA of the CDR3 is TGCAGCGTCGACGACAGGGGGGAAGAGACCCAGTACTTC. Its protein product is CSVDDRGEETQYF.

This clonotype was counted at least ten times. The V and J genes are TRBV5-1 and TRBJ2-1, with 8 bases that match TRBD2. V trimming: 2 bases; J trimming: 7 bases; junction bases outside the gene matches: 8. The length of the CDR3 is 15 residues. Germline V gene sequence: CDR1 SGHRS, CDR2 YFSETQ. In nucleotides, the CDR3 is TGCGCCAGCAGCTTAGTTCCCGGGAGGGGAAATGAGCAGTTCTTC. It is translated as CASSLVPGRGNEQFF.

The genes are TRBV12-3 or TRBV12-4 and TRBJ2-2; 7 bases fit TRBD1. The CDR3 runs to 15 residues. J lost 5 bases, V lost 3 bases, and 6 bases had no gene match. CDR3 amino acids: CASSLLGTVTGELFF. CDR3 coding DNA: TGTGCCAGCAGTTTGTTAGGGACAGTTACCGGGGAGCTGTTTTTT.